The rows below give T cell receptor beta chains drawn from one sample of a study of cytomegalovirus exposure and HLA in healthy donors. Assay used: immunoSEQ multiplex PCR; TCRdb lists only in-frame clones, some missing. The table has 220,000 or so clones, over 80% seen once. Sequenced material: PBMCs. The receptor source for this set is a woman aged 25 to 39 in good health and CMV-seropositive. CDR3s include the opening cysteine and the closing phenylalanine or tryptophan. Each record gives: J gene, clone size, D gene, V gene, CDR3 DNA, CDR3 protein. The D gene is left open where the match is weak. Clone size is not always given. Where it is, it says once, few, many or a class for expanded clones.

J: TRBJ1-1; size: -; D: -; V: TRBV27; DNA: TGTGCCAGCAGTTCGGGCGGAACGAACACTGAAGCTTTCTTT; CDR3: CASSSGGTNTEAFF
J: TRBJ2-7; size: -; D: TRBD2; V: TRBV30; DNA: TGTGCCTGGAGTGCCCCCGGGACTAGCAGGGACGAGCAGTACTTC; CDR3: CAWSAPGTSRDEQYF
J: TRBJ1-1; size: -; D: TRBD1; V: TRBV30; DNA: TGTGCCTGGAGTGTCCCGGACAGGGGGCTTGGGAACACTGAAGCTTTCTTT; CDR3: CAWSVPDRGLGNTEAFF
J: TRBJ1-1; size: -; D: -; V: TRBV10-3; DNA: TGTGCCATCAGTGAGTGGGCAGAGAACACTGAAGCTTTCTTT; CDR3: CAISEWAENTEAFF
J: TRBJ2-7; size: -; D: TRBD2; V: TRBV30; DNA: TGTGCCTGGTTAGCGGGAGGGCCCTCTAACGAGCAGTACTTC; CDR3: CAWLAGGPSNEQYF
J: TRBJ2-7; size: -; D: -; V: TRBV4-3; DNA: TGCGCCAGCAGCCAAGATAAACTGAGCGAGCAGCACTTC; CDR3: CASSQDKLSEQHF
J: TRBJ2-2; size: -; D: -; V: TRBV5-6; DNA: TGTGCCAGCAGCTCCCCCCCTAGCGTACTCACCGGGGAGCTGTTTTTT; CDR3: CASSSPPSVLTGELFF
J: TRBJ2-7; size: -; D: -; V: TRBV7-2; DNA: TGTGCCAGCAGCTCAAACAGGGCCTACGAGCAGTACTTC; CDR3: CASSSNRAYEQYF
J: TRBJ2-1; size: -; D: -; V: TRBV19; DNA: TGTGCCAGTAGTATAGGGAATGAGCAGTTCTTC; CDR3: CASSIGNEQFF
J: TRBJ1-2; size: -; D: -; V: TRBV4-2; DNA: TGTGCCAGCAGCCAATCCGGGACGGACACCTATGGCTACACCTTC; CDR3: CASSQSGTDTYGYTF
J: TRBJ1-1; size: few; D: -; V: TRBV10-3; DNA: TGTGCCATCAGTGACAGTTTGAACACTGAAGCTTTCTTT; CDR3: CAISDSLNTEAFF
J: TRBJ2-5; size: -; D: -; V: TRBV5-1; DNA: TGCGCCAGCAGCCCCTCCGGGGGGCCGGTAGAGACCCAGTACTTC; CDR3: CASSPSGGPVETQYF
J: TRBJ2-1; size: -; D: TRBD2; V: TRBV7-3; DNA: TGTGCCAGCAGCCAGACTAGCGGGTCCTACAATGAGCAGTTCTTC; CDR3: CASSQTSGSYNEQFF
J: TRBJ2-7; size: -; D: -; V: TRBV27; DNA: TGTGCCAGCAGTTCCCCAAAGCTTTCGGCGTGGGAGCAGTACTTC; CDR3: CASSSPKLSAWEQYF
J: TRBJ1-1; size: once; D: -; V: TRBV6-5; DNA: TGTGCCAGCAGGACGGCCGGCGGTGAAGTGAAAACTTTCTTT; CDR3: CASRTAGGEVKTFF
J: TRBJ2-1; size: -; D: TRBD2; V: TRBV27; DNA: TGTGCCAGCAGTAACAGCGGGAGTCGGGCTAATGAGCAGTTCTTC; CDR3: CASSNSGSRANEQFF
J: TRBJ1-1; size: -; D: TRBD1; V: TRBV18; DNA: TGTGCCAGCTCCCGACAGGGGTTAAGCGGCACTGAAGCTTTCTTT; CDR3: CASSRQGLSGTEAFF
J: TRBJ1-5; size: few; D: -; V: TRBV2; DNA: TGTGCCAGCAGTTCTCTAATGGGCCGGGGGGGGCCCCAGCATTTT; CDR3: CASSSLMGRGGPQHF
J: TRBJ2-1; size: -; D: TRBD1; V: TRBV29-1; DNA: TGCAGCGTCCCCGGGACAGGGTTTATCAGGATAAGTGGTGAGCAGTTCTTC; CDR3: CSVPGTGFIRISGEQFF